The 24 T cell receptor beta chains listed next were all sequenced from one sample in a study of CD8 T cells in ankylosing spondylitis. TCRdb re-called the 5' RACE reads with MiXCR, one entry per CDR3 protein. The sample holds about 250,000 distinct CDR3 sequences, around 32% seen once. The sequenced material came from blood, either unsorted or a sorted T cell fraction (not recorded which). The receptors shown here come from a male donor with ankylosing spondylitis or in good health (not recorded which).

The chain joins TRBV5-6 to TRBJ1-2; D remains unclear. Per germline, CDR1 SGHDT and CDR2 YYEEEE. Trimming shortened V by 0 bases and J by 8 bases, and 17 bases separated the two germline ends. The CDR3 extends over 15 amino acids. CDR3 amino acids: CASSLVVGNWQGYTF. CDR3 DNA sequence: TGTGCCAGCAGCTTGGTCGTTGGGAACTGGCAGGGCTACACCTTC.

The rearrangement links TRBV6-1 to TRBJ1-1; D unclear. The germline V gene has CDR1 MNHNS and CDR2 SASEGT. V was clipped by 5 bases and J by 3 bases, with 13 bases between them. This CDR3 contains 14 residues. CDR3 amino acids: CASSPRTGYTEAFF. The CDR3 bases are TGTGCCAGCAGTCCTCGGACGGGTTACACTGAAGCTTTCTTT.

This clonotype was counted between two and nine times. The rearrangement uses TRBV6-2 or TRBV6-3 and TRBJ2-1, with 16 bases lining up with TRBD2. Unmatched junction bases numbered 14, after V lost 6 bases and J lost 9 bases. The CDR3 runs 18 residues. The germline V gene encodes CDR1 MNHEY and CDR2 SVGEGT. In nucleotides, the CDR3 is TGTGCCAGCAGAAAGATTTCCGGGACTAGCGGGGGGGCCCGTGAGCAGTTCTTC. It specifies CASRKISGTSGGAREQFF.

The chain recombines TRBV29-1 with TRBJ1-1; D remains unclear. V was cut by 6 bases and J by 2 bases, with 16 bases left in between. The CDR3 consists of 14 residues. Germline CDR1 reads SQVTM; CDR2 reads ANQGSEA. The CDR3 DNA reads as TGCAGCGTCCGGACCCTAGTTTTAAACACTGAAGCTTTCTTT. Protein sequence: CSVRTLVLNTEAFF.

This clonotype was found a few times. This rearrangement joins TRBV29-1 to TRBJ2-1; 7 positions agree with TRBD1. This CDR3 spans 14 amino acids. With V trimmed by 7 bases and J by 6 bases, 12 bases remained unmatched. Germline V CDR1 and CDR2: SQVTM, ANQGSEA. As DNA, the CDR3 is TGCAGCGCTGAGGGGACAGACAACCCCAATGAGCAGTTCTTC. Protein product: CSAEGTDNPNEQFF.

This clonotype was observed many times. This chain links TRBV29-1 with TRBJ2-3; D is perhaps TRBD1 (6 bases). Trimming left V 3 bases short and J 7 bases short, with 11 bases between. The CDR3 runs to 12 residues. Germline CDR1 and CDR2: SQVTM and ANQGSEA. The CDR3 sequence: CSVENWGHTQYF. For the CDR3, the DNA is TGCAGCGTTGAGAATTGGGGGCATACGCAGTATTTT.

In its sample, this clonotype was seen a few times. The chain employs TRBV12-3 or TRBV12-4 and TRBJ1-1; perhaps TRBD1 as D (5 bases). The V end lost 4 bases, the J end lost 6 bases, and 18 bases lay between the germline ends. This CDR3 has 15 amino acids. The CDR3 sequence is CASSSIRDPGPEAFF. The CDR3 DNA follows: TGTGCCAGCAGTTCGATACGGGACCCGGGCCCTGAAGCTTTCTTT.

The chain uses TRBV5-1 and TRBJ1-4; D remains unclear. The CDR3 is made up of 15 amino acids. Trimming cost V 4 bases and J 8 bases, with 18 bases left between them. CDR1 and CDR2 from the germline V gene are SGHRS and YFSETQ. CDR3 sequence reads: CASSLESRDGEKLFF. For the CDR3, the DNA is TGCGCCAGCAGCCTGGAATCTAGGGATGGGGAAAAACTGTTTTTT.

This clonotype showed up just a few times. V gene TRBV28 combines with J gene TRBJ2-7, with a weak D call TRBD1 (6 bases). V lost 6 bases and J 2 bases, leaving 14 bases between the germline ends. The CDR3 loop spans 14 amino acids. The germline V gene encodes CDR1 MDHEN and CDR2 SYDVKM. The CDR3 here is CASRNDRTTYEQYF. The CDR3 DNA follows: TGTGCCAGCAGGAACGACAGGACAACCTACGAGCAGTACTTC.

To note about this clonotype: A much larger clone differs by one base, so this may be a read error. The V call is TRBV20-1, the J call TRBJ2-7, with D perhaps matching TRBD1 or TRBD2 (7 bases each). The CDR3 has 14 residues. Germline V gives CDR1 DFQATT, CDR2 SNEGSKA (reference sequence). The DNA of the CDR3 is TGCAGTGCTAGGGTGCAGGGGGGGGACTACGGGCAGTACTTC. This encodes CSARVQGGDYGQYF.

The chain couples TRBV10-3 to TRBJ2-7; D might be TRBD2 (7 bases). V was trimmed by 6 bases and J by 6 bases, leaving 21 bases between them. The CDR3 length is 15 residues. Per the germline V gene, CDR1 is ENHRY and CDR2 is SYGVKD. The CDR3 here is CAISFGGGQVVEQYF. CDR3 DNA sequence: TGTGCCATCAGCTTTGGGGGGGGCCAGGTAGTCGAGCAGTACTTC.

V usage is TRBV5-1 and J usage is TRBJ2-7; perhaps TRBD2 as D (6 bases). The CDR3 runs to 13 residues. Germline V gene lookup returns CDR1 SGHRS and CDR2 YFSETQ. V was cut by 3 bases and J by 7 bases, with 14 bases left in between. The CDR3 DNA follows: TGCGCCAGCAGCTCGGGACGGGCGGGGGAGCAGTACTTC. Protein product: CASSSGRAGEQYF.

This rearrangement joins TRBV7-2 to TRBJ2-3; D may correspond to TRBD1 or TRBD2 (7 bases each). Trimming stripped 5 bases from V and 4 bases from J, with 16 bases between. Germline V lookup: CDR1 SGHTA, CDR2 FQGNSA. The CDR3 runs to 15 residues. CDR3 sequence: CASSLPPGGADTQYF. The CDR3 DNA follows: TGTGCCAGCAGCCTACCCCCAGGGGGGGCAGATACGCAGTATTTT.

This sequence joins TRBV12-3 or TRBV12-4 and TRBJ1-1, with 7 bases that match TRBD1. V dropped 5 bases and J dropped 3; count of bases not matched to a gene: 6. The CDR3 runs to 14 residues. The CDR3 DNA follows: TGTGCCAGCAGTACTGGACAGGTATACACTGAAGCTTTCTTT. Its protein is CASSTGQVYTEAFF.

The chain joins TRBV12-3 or TRBV12-4 to TRBJ2-3; 12 nucleotides line up with TRBD2. V shed 3 bases and J 5 bases; nucleotides not matched to a gene: 12. The CDR3 contains 18 residues. The CDR3 spells CASSFRGGLAGRGDTQYF. For the CDR3, the DNA is TGTGCCAGCAGTTTCCGTGGGGGACTAGCGGGCCGGGGAGATACGCAGTATTTT.

This clonotype was recorded a few times. The V and J genes are TRBV29-1 and TRBJ2-4, with TRBD2 matching 7 bases. Germline-derived CDR1 and CDR2 are SQVTM and ANQGSEA. J was trimmed by 3 bases and V by 5 bases; bases with no gene match: 7. The CDR3 runs 14 residues. CDR3 sequence reads: CSVRRGFDKNIQYF. The CDR3 nucleotides read TGCAGCGTTCGGCGGGGGTTTGACAAAAACATTCAGTACTTC.

This chain joins TRBV20-1 and TRBJ1-2; D may be TRBD1 (5 bases). Germline CDR1 is DFQATT and CDR2 is SNEGSKA (reference sequence). The CDR3 is 14 amino acids. Trimming shortened V by 3 bases and J by 5 bases, and 16 bases separated the two germline ends. CDR3 in amino acids: CSARWGPALYGYTF. The CDR3, as DNA: TGCAGTGCTAGGTGGGGACCGGCGTTATATGGCTACACCTTC.

J is TRBJ2-7 and V is TRBV5-6; D may match TRBD1 or TRBD2 (6 bases each). CDR3 size: 13 residues. Trimming cost V 2 bases and J 7 bases, with 13 bases left between them. CDR1 is SGHDT and CDR2 is YYEEEE in the germline V gene. CDR3 sequence (DNA): TGTGCCAGCAGCTTTTCGGGGGCGGTAGAGCAGTACTTC. Its translation is CASSFSGAVEQYF.

This clonotype was counted between two and nine times. The rearrangement links TRBV12-3 or TRBV12-4 to TRBJ2-2; no definite D call. The CDR3 runs 13 residues. The ends were cut back, 3 bases at V and 5 bases at J, with 7 bases in the middle. The CDR3 is CASSFGSTGELFF. The CDR3 region has the DNA TGTGCCAGCAGTTTTGGGTCGACCGGGGAGCTGTTTTTT.

In its sample, this clonotype was seen many times. The genes are TRBV20-1 and TRBJ2-1, with 13 positions matching TRBD2. The ends lost 0 bases at V and 5 bases at J; junction bases unmatched: 4. The length of the CDR3 is 16 residues. The V gene's germline CDR1 is DFQATT and CDR2 SNEGSKA (reference sequence). This CDR3 reads CSARDLGTSGDNEQFF. In DNA form, the CDR3 reads TGCAGTGCTAGAGATTTGGGGACTAGCGGGGACAATGAGCAGTTCTTC.

The chain employs TRBV27 and TRBJ2-5; D gene uncertain. This CDR3 is built from 16 residues. The germline V and J ends were trimmed by 4 bases and 2 bases, with 17 bases remaining between them. CDR1 is MNHEY and CDR2 is SMNVEV in the germline V gene (reference sequence). In DNA form, the CDR3 reads TGTGCCAGCAGTTCGCTCGGACGTAACTCGCAAGAGACCCAGTACTTC. Encoded protein: CASSSLGRNSQETQYF.

To note about this clonotype: A read error is possible here, since a much larger clone lies one base away. The chain recombines TRBV29-1 with TRBJ2-1; no reliable D call. CDR3 length: 13 amino acids. The germline V gene has CDR1 SQVTM and CDR2 ANQGSEA. The germline V and J ends were trimmed by 4 bases and 9 bases, with 16 bases remaining between them. The CDR3 loop is CSVARHDWGEQFF. CDR3 sequence (DNA): TGCAGCGTTGCTCGACATGATTGGGGTGAGCAGTTCTTC.

This clonotype was found a few times. V gene TRBV2 combines with J gene TRBJ2-3; possible D gene TRBD2, 5 bases. The V end was cut by 8 bases, the J end by 0 bases, with 15 bases between. CDR1 is SNHLY and CDR2 is FYNNEI in the germline V gene. The CDR3 is made up of 15 amino acids. The CDR3 nucleotides read TGTGCCAGCTCAGACCGGGGATCTAGCACAGATACGCAGTATTTT. As protein: CASSDRGSSTDTQYF.

Ten or more counts support this clonotype. The chain uses TRBV20-1 and TRBJ2-5; possible D gene TRBD1, 8 bases. Between the trimmed V and J ends, which lost 0 bases and 2 bases, there was a span of 13 bases. The length of the CDR3 is 15 residues. Germline V gene sequence: CDR1 DFQATT, CDR2 SNEGSKA (reference sequence). For the CDR3, the DNA is TGCAGTGCTAGAGATCACAGGGGGGGACAAGAGACCCAGTACTTC. Translation gives CSARDHRGGQETQYF.